The T cell receptor (beta chain) under discussion was sequenced for a study of cytomegalovirus exposure and HLA in healthy donors (dated by TCRdb to about 2017). Regarding the study in general: According to a later analysis, one platform produced both the 110 or so validation repertoires and the 700 or so repertoires of the first cohort. The study aimed to test whether cataloging public T cell receptors could reveal signatures of past pathogen exposure. Besides the first cohort of under 700 subjects, a separate validation cohort made up of 95 to 150 different subjects was used. The study combined high-throughput TCR immunosequencing, statistical association of individual TCRs with disease status, and machine learning to predict cytomegalovirus infection status.

Library construction relied on the immunoSEQ multiplex PCR assay. The study's processing was this. To diagnose cytomegalovirus status from the catalog of TCR beta chain sequences, a statistical classification framework was built. TCRdb provides this immuneACCESS table in a form limited to in-frame rearrangements. Some clones are lacking; in checked studies, under half of them reflect an unresolved V gene, and why the rest are absent is not known. V and J calls and clone size are given by that table; D and trimming were obtained from the DNA. The sample contains over 200,000 clones, around four fifths of them found a single time. 4.5% to 6% of the sample comes from the top ten. Notes on this clone: The specificity of this receptor is unknown. Per-base qualities were not stored, and no clone one base away is much larger.

The study at large found these results: Across donors, most TCR sequences were observed very rarely, whereas some public TCRs were present in many individuals. A total of fewer than 200 TCR beta chains were listed by the study as associated with cytomegalovirus. The validation cohort had no HLA typing available for a later analysis, so co-occurrence within that cohort was assessed over all 130 or so repertoires. The classifier was reported to diagnose cytomegalovirus status with high specificity and sensitivity in both the original cohort and the validation cohort. Three of the identified cytomegalovirus-associated TCR beta chains were confirmed in vitro to be specific for cytomegalovirus antigens. The authors suggested that the approach could potentially be generalized to other disease states and immunological phenotypes. Of the cluster scores, approximately 95% were above 0 in a later analysis, which found that TCRs clustered in the first cohort also tended to co-occur in the 120 validation repertoires.

The donors were included in the validation cohort of 130 or so subjects, a group kept apart from the roughly 670-subject first cohort. Taken from cysteine to phenylalanine, the CDR3 has 14 residues. This entry keeps only the CDR3 DNA: 42 bases, framed from base 1. Based on the germline V gene (reference sequence), the CDR1 and CDR2 sequences are GTSNPN and SVGIG. The V end loses 0 bases and the J end loses 4 bases, and a stretch of 9 bases separates them. This clonotype was sampled from a woman aged 18-30 years in good health and CMV-seronegative. Sequenced material: PBMCs. The chain is assembled from TRBV30 and TRBJ1-4; a confident D gene designation cannot be given. The DNA is as follows: TGTGCCTGGAGTGTAATCCAGGTTAATGAAAAACTGTTTTTT. Its protein is CAWSVIQVNEKLFF.